The sequence of this T cell receptor beta chain was determined in a study of shared clonotypes between healthy human individuals. Here immunoSEQ multiplex PCR was the method, and the copy in TCRdb shows in-frame clones only, minus some. The sample carries roughly 2.4 million clones, around 95% recorded once. The source is a young man in good health. Sequencing used naive CD4+ T cells sorted from blood. Subset in this sample: CD45RA+ positively selected.

CDR3 coding DNA: TGTGCCAGCAGCTTAGATTTCAGTAATACGAGGGGCTATAATTCACCCCTCCACTTT. As protein: CASSLDFSNTRGYNSPLHF. This chain connects TRBV7-9 to TRBJ1-6; a weak D match, TRBD1 (5 bases). Deletions cut 1 base from V and 3 bases from J, with 19 bases between. This CDR3 region has 19 residues. Per germline, CDR1 SEHNR and CDR2 FQNEAQ (reference sequence).